Each of the 22 T cell receptor beta chains below was sequenced from the same sample in a study of regulatory T cells in long-lasting Graves disease. In building TCR beta libraries, iRepertoire HTBI primers were used together with Arm-PCR of CDR3 regions. In TCRdb, the multiplex PCR reads were re-called with MiXCR into one record per CDR3 protein. The profile shows roughly 500,000 distinct CDR3 sequences, roughly 12% of them singletons. Described time point: newly diagnosed GD, antithyroid drugs for less than 3 months. Isolated PBMC RNA provided the starting material for the TCR library. The sample also formed part of further work on T cells in Graves' hyperthyroidism and ophthalmopathy.

The input for sequencing was peripheral blood mononuclear cells (PBMCs), taken at new diagnosis, from a patient treated with antithyroid drugs. These receptors came from a man aged 25-45 years with Graves disease.

The table lists this clonotype with a few counts. A read error may explain this, as a much larger clone is one base away. The V gene is TRBV6-1, the J gene TRBJ2-5, with 10 positions matching TRBD2. The CDR3 contains 15 residues. Trimming cost V 6 bases and J 0 bases; bases outside gene matches: 4. Germline V CDR1 and CDR2: MNHNS, SASEGT. The CDR3 sequence is CASSPGLADQETQYF. The CDR3 DNA sequence: TGTGCCAGCAGCCCCGGACTAGCGGACCAAGAGACCCAGTACTTC.

This clonotype has at least ten counts. The CDR3 sequence is CASRETGYTEAFF. CDR3 DNA sequence: TGTGCCAGCAGAGAGACAGGGTACACTGAAGCTTTCTTT. The chain is built from TRBV7-3 and TRBJ1-1; TRBD1 matches at 7 bases. The CDR3 covers 13 residues. Trimming removed 6 bases from V and 3 bases from J; junction bases left unmatched: 4. CDR1 is SGHTA and CDR2 is FQGTGA in the germline V gene.

There are many counts of this clonotype. This chain joins TRBV20-1 and TRBJ1-5; D is uncertain. The CDR3 is made up of 17 amino acids. Trimming left V 0 bases short and J 0 bases short, with 15 bases between. Germline V gene lookup returns CDR1 DFQATT and CDR2 SNEGSKA (reference sequence). The DNA of the CDR3 is TGCAGTGCTAGAGACCCCGGACGCGTCTATAGCAATCAGCCCCAGCATTTT. Its protein is CSARDPGRVYSNQPQHF.

This clonotype came up many times. The chain joins TRBV27 to TRBJ1-5, with D tentatively TRBD1 (6 bases). Looked up from germline, CDR1 is MNHEY and CDR2 is SMNVEV (reference sequence). The germline V and J ends were trimmed by 11 bases and 6 bases, with 20 bases remaining between them. This CDR3 contains 14 residues. CDR3 in DNA: TGTGCCGGCGACCGGAGGGGGGAAGGTCAGCCCCAGCATTTT. Translating gives CAGDRRGEGQPQHF.

This clonotype came up many times. The V gene is TRBV28, the J gene TRBJ1-4; 10 nucleotides match TRBD1. J gave up 6 bases and V 4 bases, and 5 bases lay outside the gene matches. This CDR3 spans 15 amino acids. Germline values: CDR1 MDHEN, CDR2 SYDVKM. This chain's CDR3 is CASSWPGQGYEKLFF. The CDR3 DNA reads TGTGCCAGCAGTTGGCCGGGACAGGGGTATGAAAAACTGTTTTTT.

This clonotype was counted at least ten times. The V gene is TRBV29-1, the J gene TRBJ1-1; no clear D. The CDR3 consists of 14 residues. CDR1 is SQVTM and CDR2 is ANQGSEA in the germline V gene. Trimming pared 2 bases from V and 4 bases from J, leaving 14 bases between. The CDR3: CSVERGPGGTEAFF. The CDR3 nucleotides read TGCAGCGTTGAACGAGGCCCGGGAGGCACTGAAGCTTTCTTT.

This clonotype was recorded at least ten times. The chain carries TRBV12-3 or TRBV12-4 and TRBJ2-7, with 9 bases matching TRBD2. This CDR3 region has 15 residues. The J segment lost 1 base and the V segment lost 6 bases, leaving 7 bases of the junction unmatched. Here the CDR3 reads CASRTGTSWSYEQYF. CDR3 in DNA: TGTGCCAGCAGGACCGGGACTAGCTGGTCCTACGAGCAGTACTTC.

The V and J genes are TRBV14 and TRBJ2-2, with D unclear. CDR1 SGHDN and CDR2 FVKESK come from the germline V gene. V shed 3 bases and J shed 5 bases, with 10 bases lying between them. CDR3 size: 14 residues. The CDR3 loop reads CASSQFYRTGELFF. The CDR3 DNA reads TGTGCCAGCAGCCAGTTCTATCGGACCGGGGAGCTGTTTTTT.

The chain joins TRBV12-3 or TRBV12-4 to TRBJ2-3; D is unresolved. V was shortened by 7 bases and J by 4 bases, with 6 bases between the two germline ends. The CDR3 runs to 11 residues. CDR3 protein: CASTQADTQYF. DNA of the CDR3: TGTGCCAGCACCCAAGCAGATACGCAGTATTTT.

Only a few counts were recorded for this clonotype. The junction differs from germline at one of its ends, possibly a read error. This chain uses TRBV20-1 with TRBJ2-1, with 8 bases matching TRBD2. The CDR3 is 14 amino acids. Per the germline V gene, CDR1 is DFQATT and CDR2 is SNEGSKA (reference sequence). This CDR3 is CSTRDLLAVNEQFF. In DNA, the CDR3 is TGCAGTACTAGAGATCTACTAGCGGTAAATGAGCAGTTCTTC.

The sample holds many counts of this clonotype. The chain carries TRBV29-1 and TRBJ2-5, with D possibly TRBD1 on 6 matching bases. The CDR3 extends over 12 amino acids. Germline V gives CDR1 SQVTM, CDR2 ANQGSEA. Trimming took off 4 bases at V and 2 bases at J, with 8 bases between the two ends. The CDR3 nucleotides are TGCAGCGTTGGACAGGCTCAAGAGACCCAGTACTTC. This codes for CSVGQAQETQYF.

This clonotype was found many times. The V and J genes are TRBV29-1 and TRBJ1-2, with D possibly TRBD1 on 6 matching bases. The V gene lost 6 bases and the J gene lost 8 bases, with 16 bases spanning the gap. Germline loops: CDR1 SQVTM, CDR2 ANQGSEA. There are 12 residues in the CDR3. As DNA, the CDR3 is TGCAGCGTACGTCGGGGGCAAGGGGGCTACACCTTC. This codes for CSVRRGQGGYTF.

In its sample, this clonotype was seen many times. CDR3 in amino acids: CASKPNRAQETQYF. The DNA of the CDR3 is TGTGCCAGCAAACCGAACAGGGCCCAAGAGACCCAGTACTTC. The chain uses TRBV2 and TRBJ2-5, with a possible D match to TRBD1 (6 bases). Trimming removed 7 bases from V and 1 base from J, with 13 bases in between. This CDR3 spans 14 amino acids. In germline, CDR1 is SNHLY, CDR2 FYNNEI.

This clonotype was counted a few times. The chain joins TRBV29-1 to TRBJ1-4, with a weak D call TRBD1 (5 bases). CDR3 length equals 12 residues. Per the germline V gene, CDR1 is SQVTM and CDR2 is ANQGSEA. Trimming took off 4 bases at V and 8 bases at J, with 11 bases between the two ends. Here the CDR3 reads CSVGGAGEKLFF. In DNA form, the CDR3 reads TGCAGCGTTGGAGGGGCGGGGGAAAAACTGTTTTTT.

This clonotype has ten or more counts. This chain uses TRBV7-2 with TRBJ2-2; TRBD2 matches 10 bases. The V segment lost 11 bases and the J segment 6 bases; nucleotides outside the gene matches: 9. CDR1 is SGHTA and CDR2 is FQGNSA in the germline V gene. The CDR3 is 14 residues long. As DNA, the CDR3 is TGTGCCGATTCTAGCGGGAGTTGGTCCGGGGAGCTGTTTTTT. Translating gives CADSSGSWSGELFF. Full variable domain (remainder filled in from reference TRBV7-2 and TRBJ2-2): GAGVSQSPSNKVTEKGKDVELRCDPISGHTALYWYRQSLGQGLEFLIYFQGNSAPDKSGLPSDRFSAERTGGSVSTLTIQRTQQEDSAVYLCADSSGSWSGELFFGEGSRLTVL.

The chain links TRBV5-6 to TRBJ2-1; no clear D. Trimming pared 6 bases from V and 9 bases from J, leaving 19 bases between. CDR3 size: 14 residues. The germline gives CDR1 SGHDT, CDR2 YYEEEE. The DNA for the CDR3 is TGTGCCAGCATCAGATCTCCCCCGTCTTTTGAGCAGTTCTTC. Translated: CASIRSPPSFEQFF.

Worth noting for this clonotype: This sequence may be a read error, since a much larger clone differs from it by one base. Since the CDR3 does not end with the conserved phenylalanine or tryptophan, this likely comes from a read error. As DNA, the CDR3 is TGTGCCAGCAGGTGGGGGAGGTCGTCCACCGGGGAGCTGTTTTCT. This codes for CASRWGRSSTGELFS. The chain links TRBV12-3 or TRBV12-4 to TRBJ2-2; D possibly corresponds to TRBD2 (6 bases). The V end lost 6 bases, the J end lost 4 bases, and 15 bases lay between the germline ends. The CDR3 is 15 amino acids.

In this sample, this clonotype turned up many times. The chain is built from TRBV9 and TRBJ2-1; D remains ambiguous. The CDR3 length is 11 residues. With 0 bases removed from V and 9 bases from J, the gap between germline ends came to 4 bases. Germline V gives CDR1 SGDLS, CDR2 YYNGEE. The CDR3 region is CASSVGGEQFF. The DNA for the CDR3 is TGTGCCAGCAGCGTAGGGGGTGAGCAGTTCTTC.

This clonotype was observed a handful of times. The chain carries TRBV5-1 and TRBJ2-7, with TRBD2 matching 8 bases. CDR1 and CDR2 (germline): SGHRS, YFSETQ. The CDR3 covers 13 residues. The ends lost 4 bases at V and 2 bases at J; junction bases unmatched: 2. The CDR3 nucleotides are TGCGCCAGCAGCCGGCGGGAGGCCTACGAGCAGTACTTC. This translates into CASSRREAYEQYF. The full variable domain, completed using reference TRBV5-1 and TRBJ2-7, is KAGVTQTPRYLIKTRGQQVTLSCSPISGHRSVSWYQQTPGQGLQFLFEYFSETQRNKGNFPGRFSGRQFSNSRSEMNVSTLELGDSALYLCASSRREAYEQYFGPGTRLTVT.

This clonotype showed up many times. The chain links TRBV27 to TRBJ2-1; either TRBD1 or TRBD2 may fit D (7 bases each). The germline V and J ends were trimmed by 5 bases and 8 bases, with 16 bases remaining between them. Germline lookup yields CDR1 MNHEY and CDR2 SMNVEV (reference sequence). CDR3 length equals 14 residues. In DNA form, the CDR3 reads TGTGCCAGCAGTCTCAGGGGGGGGGGAGATGAGCAGTTCTTC. The encoded protein is CASSLRGGGDEQFF.

This clonotype was seen ten or more times. The CDR3 sequence is CASSNGRAYEQYF. CDR3 coding DNA: TGTGCCAGTAGTAACGGACGGGCCTACGAGCAGTACTTC. This chain uses TRBV19 with TRBJ2-7, with D hard to call. This CDR3 has 13 residues. Between the trimmed V and J ends, which lost 4 bases and 2 bases, there was a span of 9 bases. The germline gives CDR1 LNHDA, CDR2 SQIVND (reference sequence).

This clonotype has ten or more counts. This sequence joins TRBV30 and TRBJ2-7; D not resolved. CDR3 length: 12 residues. Between the trimmed V and J ends, which lost 2 bases and 6 bases, there was a span of 11 bases. Per the germline V gene, CDR1 is GTSNPN and CDR2 is SVGIG (reference sequence). CDR3 amino acids: CAWSSQPSEQYF. CDR3 nucleotide sequence: TGTGCCTGGAGTTCTCAACCCTCCGAGCAGTACTTC.